The following is a T cell receptor (beta chain) sequence with its context. The target antigen is unknown. The sample is drawn from a study of T cells in Graves' hyperthyroidism and ophthalmopathy. Across the whole study: Pretreatment peripheral blood was obtained at initial diagnosis.

Whole-study results and caveats: Clonotypes that were expanded in thyroid above 0.001 mostly appeared in blood too.

The investigators amplified TCR beta CDR3 regions from RNA transcripts. The HTBI primer set drove a first-round RT-PCR of the TCR CDR3. TCRdb passed the multiplex PCR reads through MiXCR, listing each CDR3 protein once. Among about 640,000 distinct CDR3 sequences listed, less than 25% were seen once. Trimming took off 3 bases at V and 2 bases at J, with 11 bases between the two ends. The CDR3 runs to 14 residues. Per the germline V gene, CDR1 is DFQATT and CDR2 is SNEGSKA (reference sequence). This chain joins TRBV20-1 and TRBJ2-1; possible D gene TRBD2, 6 bases. The TCR was taken from a man aged 25 to 45 with Graves' ophthalmopathy. The specimen was blood. The CDR3 spells CSASGSNPYNEQFF. The CDR3 DNA reads as TGCAGTGCTAGCGGGAGTAACCCCTACAATGAGCAGTTCTTC.